This T cell receptor beta chain was sequenced in a study of graft-versus-host responses after intestinal transplantation. The wider study: Those transplanted obtained multivisceral, liver-intestinal, or isolated intestinal grafts. All recipients were given anti-thymocyte globulin induction, and tacrolimus and steroids were then administered for approximately 3 years.

V lost 3 bases to trimming and J lost 11 bases; unmatched junction nucleotides: 4. CDR1 and CDR2 from the germline V gene are SGHRS and YFSETQ. CDR3 length: 12 residues. Profiled with immunoSEQ multiplex PCR; TCRdb holds only in-frame clones, not every one. The data contain roughly 97,000 clones, around nine tenths of them singletons. The material sequenced was PBMCs, taken about 450 days after intestinal transplant. The chain combines TRBV5-1 with TRBJ1-4; 7 nucleotides match TRBD1. The clonotype originates from a human patient who received an intestinal transplant, so some T cells may come from the graft donor. The CDR3 region is CASSSQGGKLFF. CDR3 bases: TGCGCCAGCAGCTCTCAGGGGGGGAAACTGTTTTTT.